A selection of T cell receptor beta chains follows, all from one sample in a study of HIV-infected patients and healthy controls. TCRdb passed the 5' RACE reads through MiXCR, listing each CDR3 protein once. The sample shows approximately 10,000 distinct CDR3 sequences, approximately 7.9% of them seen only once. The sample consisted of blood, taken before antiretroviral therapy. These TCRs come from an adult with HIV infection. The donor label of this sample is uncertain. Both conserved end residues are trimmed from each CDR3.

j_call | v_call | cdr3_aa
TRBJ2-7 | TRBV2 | ASTPGTSGSGEQY
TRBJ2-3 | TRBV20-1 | SARDHSGTADTQY
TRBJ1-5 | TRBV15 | ATSRERGDNQPQH
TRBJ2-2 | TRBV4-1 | ASSQEQGAGTGELF
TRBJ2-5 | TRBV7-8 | ASSPEFSGAQETQY
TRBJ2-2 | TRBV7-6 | ASSWGLNTGELF
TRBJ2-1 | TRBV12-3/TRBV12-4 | ASSYSGSPYNEQF
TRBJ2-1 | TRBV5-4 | ASSLDGGVDNEQF
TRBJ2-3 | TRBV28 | ASSRLGGTDTQY
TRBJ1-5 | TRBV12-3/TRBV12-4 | ASSLGDWSQPQH
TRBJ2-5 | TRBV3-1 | ASSQTGTVGETQY
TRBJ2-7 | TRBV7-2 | ASSWTGWEQY
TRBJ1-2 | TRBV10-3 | AISQGEANYGYT
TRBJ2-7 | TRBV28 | ASSLGNEQY
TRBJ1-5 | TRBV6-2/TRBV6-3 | ASTPSPGIGNQPQH
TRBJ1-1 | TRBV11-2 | ASSPPIRNTEAF
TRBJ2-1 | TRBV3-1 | ASSLSVNEQF
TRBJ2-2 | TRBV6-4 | ASSEEPTGELF
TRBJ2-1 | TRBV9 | ASSLTGGSSYNEQF
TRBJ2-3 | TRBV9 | ASSVVSTDTQY
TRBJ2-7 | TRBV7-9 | ASSQGGLSYEQY
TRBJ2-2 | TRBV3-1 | ASSLGLAGGFTGELF
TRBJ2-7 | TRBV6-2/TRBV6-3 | ASSYSPGQGAWYSYEQY
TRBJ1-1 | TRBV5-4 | ASSLWPGFMNTEAF
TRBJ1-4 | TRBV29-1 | SVQLPGREKLF
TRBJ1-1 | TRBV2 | ASGPLPYSNTEAF
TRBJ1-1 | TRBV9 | ASSVERGAMNTEAF
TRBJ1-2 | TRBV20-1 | SAFWGQGLYGYT
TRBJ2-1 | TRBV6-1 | ASSVLAGGSNEQF
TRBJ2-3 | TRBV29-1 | SVRPTDTQY
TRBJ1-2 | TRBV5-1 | ASSSARGGGDYGYT
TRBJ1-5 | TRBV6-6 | ASSRTGGRKSNQPQH
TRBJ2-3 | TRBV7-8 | ASSLVGGALDTQY
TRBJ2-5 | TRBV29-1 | SAPSDGSGTQY
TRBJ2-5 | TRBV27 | AVRRDGQETQY
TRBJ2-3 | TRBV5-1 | ASSWAPARTGTGTGGDTQY
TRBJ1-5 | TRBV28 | ASSLLTVSNQPQH
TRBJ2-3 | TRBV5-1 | ASSPGQDTDTQY
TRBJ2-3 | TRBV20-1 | SARGQGAGGTDTQY
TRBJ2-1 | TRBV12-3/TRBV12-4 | ASSPRGRKQF
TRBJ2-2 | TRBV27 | ASSWYGTGNTGELF
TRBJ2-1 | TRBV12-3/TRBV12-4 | ASSLGTPRNEQF